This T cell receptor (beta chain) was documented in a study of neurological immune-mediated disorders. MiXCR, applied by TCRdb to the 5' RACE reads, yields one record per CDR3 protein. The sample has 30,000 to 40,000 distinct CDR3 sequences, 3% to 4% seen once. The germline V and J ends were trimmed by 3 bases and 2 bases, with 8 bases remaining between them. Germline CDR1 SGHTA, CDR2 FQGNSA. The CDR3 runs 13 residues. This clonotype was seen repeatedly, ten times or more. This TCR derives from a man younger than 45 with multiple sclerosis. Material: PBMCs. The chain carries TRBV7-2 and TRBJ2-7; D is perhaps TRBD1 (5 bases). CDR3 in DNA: TGTGCCAGCAGCTTGGTAGGGGCCTACGAGCAGTACTTC. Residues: CASSLVGAYEQYF.